This is a list of T cell receptor beta chains from one sample in a study of technical replicates of blood from several donors. Clones were sequenced by immunoSEQ multiplex PCR, and TCRdb holds only the in-frame ones, with some missing. The sample lists about 70,000 clones; 94% were seen once. Sequencing input: T cells isolated from PBMCs. The receptors derive from a human donor in good health. Both conserved end residues are part of each CDR3. Each record gives: V gene, D gene, J gene, clone size, CDR3 DNA, CDR3 protein. The D gene is left open where the match is weak. Size tells how often a clone was seen (once, few, many) or the class of an expanded clone, and some rows leave it out.

>TRBV7-2|NA|TRBJ2-7|NA
TGTGCCAGCAGCTATTCCTCGTCGCGGGAACCCTACGAGCAGTACTTC
CASSYSSSREPYEQYF
>TRBV9|NA|TRBJ2-1|few
TGTGCCAGCAGCCCCCACGGGAGCTCCTACAATGAGCAGTTCTTC
CASSPHGSSYNEQFF
>TRBV7-9|TRBD1|TRBJ1-4|NA
TGTGCCAGCAGCTCCACTAACAGGGGTTTTCAAAAACTGTTTTTT
CASSSTNRGFQKLFF
>TRBV27|TRBD1|TRBJ2-2|NA
TGTGCCAGCGGACCAAGGACAGGAAGGGACACCGGGGAGCTGTTTTTT
CASGPRTGRDTGELFF
>TRBV29-1|TRBD1|TRBJ2-7|NA
TGCAGCGTTGGGACAGGACAATCCTACGAGCAGTACTTC
CSVGTGQSYEQYF
>TRBV4-2|TRBD2|TRBJ2-3|NA
TGTGCCAGCAGCCAAGAACATCCTAGCGGGAGGGCGTTGGGAGATACGCAGTATTTT
CASSQEHPSGRALGDTQYF
>TRBV5-8|NA|TRBJ1-5|NA
TGTGCCAGCAGCTTGAGGGGACAGCCCCAGCATTTT
CASSLRGQPQHF
>TRBV9|TRBD2|TRBJ2-7|NA
TGTGCCAGCAGCGTACATTCACTAGCGGGAGCCTACGAGCAGTACTTC
CASSVHSLAGAYEQYF
>TRBV11-3|TRBD1|TRBJ1-2|NA
TGTGCCAGCAGTACATCACAGGGGCCGGGGGGCTACACCTTC
CASSTSQGPGGYTF
>TRBV2|TRBD1|TRBJ1-5|NA
TGTGCCAGTGTGGGACAGGGAGGTCAGCCCCAGCATTTT
CASVGQGGQPQHF
>TRBV19|TRBD1|TRBJ1-2|NA
TGTGCCAGTAGCTTGAGGACAGGGCGGAACTATGGCTACACCTTC
CASSLRTGRNYGYTF
>TRBV6-5|NA|TRBJ1-1|once
TGTGCCAGCAGTCGGTACACTGAAGCTTTCTTT
CASSRYTEAFF
>TRBV7-8|NA|TRBJ1-1|NA
TGTGCCAGCAGCGCAGGTGACGCCCTCGCGAACACTGAAGCTTTCTTT
CASSAGDALANTEAFF
>TRBV11-2|TRBD1|TRBJ1-2|NA
TGTGCCAGCAGCTCCCACCGGACAGGGGCCTCTGATGGCTACACCTTC
CASSSHRTGASDGYTF
>TRBV28|TRBD1|TRBJ1-2|NA
TGTGCCAGCAGTATAAATCCGGGACAGCCTATGCGCTACACCTTC
CASSINPGQPMRYTF
>TRBV6-4|NA|TRBJ2-7|NA
TGTGCCAGCAGTGACTCTATGGGTAACCGGAGCTCCTACGAGCAGTACTTC
CASSDSMGNRSSYEQYF
>TRBV6-1|NA|TRBJ2-7|NA
TGTGCCAGCATTCGGGACTACGAGCAGTACTTC
CASIRDYEQYF
>TRBV19|TRBD1|TRBJ1-1|few
TGTGCCAGTAGTATAGGTTTTGGGACAGGGGGTAGGTTGAACACTGAAGCTTTCTTT
CASSIGFGTGGRLNTEAFF
>TRBV30|TRBD1|TRBJ1-5|NA
TGTGCCTGGGGGGGACAGAGCAATCAGCCCCAGCATTTT
CAWGGQSNQPQHF
>TRBV7-9|TRBD1|TRBJ1-2|NA
TGTGCCAGCAGCACTCCAGGGGGCCTCTATGGCTACACCTTC
CASSTPGGLYGYTF
>TRBV29-1|TRBD1|TRBJ2-1|once
TGCAGCGTTGAAGACTGGACAGGGCTCAATGAGCAGTTCTTC
CSVEDWTGLNEQFF
>TRBV12-5|NA|TRBJ2-1|NA
TGTGCTAGTGGTTCACGGGGGACTGGTTTCTACAATGAGCAGTTCTTC
CASGSRGTGFYNEQFF
>TRBV14|NA|TRBJ1-3|NA
TGTGCCAGCAGCCAAGCCCAGGGTCCTGGAAACACCATATATTTT
CASSQAQGPGNTIYF
>TRBV6-1|TRBD1|TRBJ1-1|NA
TGTGCCAGCAGTTGGGACAGGGGGAACACTGAAGCTTTCTTT
CASSWDRGNTEAFF
>TRBV7-8|NA|TRBJ2-7|NA
TGTGCCAGCAGCTTAGCAGACTATTCCTCCTACGAGCAGTACTTC
CASSLADYSSYEQYF
>TRBV6-5|NA|TRBJ1-3|NA
TGTGCCACCTCCCAACGGGGCTCTGGAAACACCATATATTTT
CATSQRGSGNTIYF
>TRBV5-1|NA|TRBJ2-2|once
TGCGCCAGCAGCTTGGGAGGGCAAAACACCGGGGAGCTGTTTTTT
CASSLGGQNTGELFF
>TRBV19|TRBD1|TRBJ1-1|once
TGTGCCAGTAGTTCGTCCAGGGGGCTCCCTGAAGCTTTCTTT
CASSSSRGLPEAFF
>TRBV29-1|NA|TRBJ2-1|NA
TGCAGCGTTGAAGGAACAGTCTCCTACAATGAGCAGTTCTTC
CSVEGTVSYNEQFF
>TRBV5-6|NA|TRBJ1-2|NA
TGTGCCAGCAGCTTGGCCTCATTAACAGGGAGCCATGGCTACACCTTC
CASSLASLTGSHGYTF
>TRBV10-3|TRBD1|TRBJ1-1|NA
TGTGCCATCAGTGAGGACAGGGAGGTGAACACTGAAGCTTTCTTT
CAISEDREVNTEAFF
>TRBV10-3|TRBD1|TRBJ1-2|once
TGTGCCATCAGCGTCTCGCTCAACCTTGGACAGGGGATCTATGGCTACACCTTC
CAISVSLNLGQGIYGYTF
>TRBV4-3|NA|TRBJ1-1|NA
TGCGCCAGCAGCCCTTCGGGGGTAGGGACTGAAGCTTTCTTT
CASSPSGVGTEAFF
>TRBV7-9|NA|TRBJ2-3|NA
TGTGCCAGCAGCTTCCTCCTCAGGTTCACAGATACGCAGTATTTT
CASSFLLRFTDTQYF
>TRBV15|TRBD2|TRBJ2-7|NA
TGTGCCACCAGCAGTAGCGGGAGGGCAAGTGAGCAGTACTTC
CATSSSGRASEQYF
>TRBV19|NA|TRBJ2-1|NA
TGTGCCAGTAGTATTGGGACAACATCGTACAATGAGCAGTTCTTC
CASSIGTTSYNEQFF
>TRBV14|NA|TRBJ1-3|NA
TGTGCCAGCAGCCTGAGCTCTGGAAACACCATATATTTT
CASSLSSGNTIYF
>TRBV5-4|TRBD2|TRBJ2-3|NA
TGTGCCAGCAGCCCTAGCTGGGCTAGCGGGAGGGCCGCAGATACGCAGTATTTT
CASSPSWASGRAADTQYF
>TRBV7-2|NA|TRBJ2-7|NA
TGTGCCAGCAGCCCATACAAGGGGCCCTACGAGCAGTACTTC
CASSPYKGPYEQYF
>TRBV6-5|TRBD1|TRBJ1-1|NA
TGTGCCAGCAGTTACCTCCTGGACAGGGCCACTGAAGCTTTCTTT
CASSYLLDRATEAFF
>TRBV7-6|NA|TRBJ1-1|NA
TGTGCCAGCAGCGATTTTAATATAGACATCCCGGGGGCTTTCTTT
CASSDFNIDIPGAFF
>TRBV6-5|TRBD1|TRBJ2-3|NA
TGTGCCAGCTGCAGGGGACAGGGGGCGCAGTATTTT
CASCRGQGAQYF